Listed here are 22 T cell receptor beta chains from one sample, sequenced in a study of glioma-infiltrating T cells after dendritic cell vaccination. Produced via immunoSEQ multiplex PCR; TCRdb's table is partial and in-frame only. The sample lists fewer than 85,000 clones; around 86% were seen once. Sequencing was performed on blood, taken before dendritic cell vaccination. Receptors were obtained from a human donor with glioblastoma.

V gene TRBV11-2 combines with J gene TRBJ1-1; D not resolved. From germline, CDR1 is SGHAT and CDR2 FQNNGV. V was trimmed by 5 bases and J by 1 base, leaving 14 bases between them. This CDR3 comprises 15 residues. CDR3 in DNA: TGTGCCAGCAGCCCACCGGCGCCGGGGAACACTGAAGCTTTCTTT. Translation: CASSPPAPGNTEAFF.

The J gene is TRBJ2-7, the V gene TRBV21-1; the D segment call TRBD1 is taken from the table without a DNA check. TRBV21-1 is a recognized pseudogene. This CDR3 has 20 residues. The CDR3 sequence: CASSIMPKGQVPGGYYEQYF. In DNA form, the CDR3 reads TGTGCCAGCAGCATAATGCCCAAGGGACAGGTTCCAGGGGGGTACTACGAGCAGTACTTC.

This chain links TRBV10-3 with TRBJ2-3; TRBD2 is a possible D gene (7 bases). The CDR3 extends over 17 amino acids. The ends were cut back, 7 bases at V and 1 base at J, with 21 bases in the middle. The germline V gene encodes CDR1 ENHRY and CDR2 SYGVKD. The CDR3 sequence is CAITAGTGGAGTDTQYF. The CDR3 DNA reads as TGTGCCATCACAGCCGGGACGGGGGGCGCGGGCACAGATACGCAGTATTTT.

The chain is built from TRBV4-2 and TRBJ2-7; perhaps TRBD1 as D (5 bases). CDR3 size: 16 residues. Per the germline V gene, CDR1 is LGHNA and CDR2 is YNFKEQ. Trimming left V 1 base short and J 6 bases short, with 19 bases between. The CDR3 reads CASSQVRTGEPSEQYF. CDR3 DNA sequence: TGTGCCAGCAGCCAAGTAAGAACAGGAGAACCTTCCGAGCAGTACTTC.

This chain joins TRBV27 and TRBJ1-2; possibly TRBD1 for D (5 bases). Germline lookup yields CDR1 MNHEY and CDR2 SMNVEV (reference sequence). The germline V and J ends were trimmed by 8 bases and 4 bases, with 8 bases remaining between them. The CDR3 length is 11 residues. DNA of the CDR3: TGTGCCAGCGGGGGGGGCTATGGCTACACCTTC. Protein product: CASGGGYGYTF.

This clone was picked up a small number of times. The chain combines TRBV19 with TRBJ1-3; weak D call: TRBD1 (6 bases). This CDR3 is 15 amino acids long. V was cut by 5 bases and J by 2 bases, with 13 bases left in between. Germline CDR1 is LNHDA and CDR2 is SQIVND (reference sequence). CDR3: CASSVSGVTGNTIYF. The CDR3, as DNA: TGTGCCAGTAGTGTGTCAGGGGTTACTGGAAACACCATATATTTT. The full variable domain, in which reference TRBV19 and TRBJ1-3 provide the parts outside the CDR3, is DGGITQSPKYLFRKEGQNVTLSCEQNLNHDAMYWYRQDPGQGLRLIYYSQIVNDFQKGDIAEGYSVSREKKESFPLTVTSAQKNPTAFYLCASSVSGVTGNTIYFGEGSWLTVV.

The chain carries TRBV5-1 and TRBJ1-3; D unclear. The germline CDR1 and CDR2 sequences are SGHRS and YFSETQ. The CDR3 covers 16 residues. V gave up 4 bases and J gave up 2 bases, with 16 bases separating them. The CDR3 nucleotides are TGCGCCAGCAGCGTGGACCCCGGGTCTGCTGGAAACACCATATATTTT. As protein: CASSVDPGSAGNTIYF. The variable domain in full, with the rest retrieved from reference TRBV5-1 and TRBJ1-3, is KAGVTQTPRYLIKTRGQQVTLSCSPISGHRSVSWYQQTPGQGLQFLFEYFSETQRNKGNFPGRFSGRQFSNSRSEMNVSTLELGDSALYLCASSVDPGSAGNTIYFGEGSWLTVV.

The DNA for the CDR3 is TGCGCCAGCAGCTACAGGGGGACTGGTGGCACAGATACGCAGTATTTT. Its protein is CASSYRGTGGTDTQYF. The chain employs TRBV5-1 and TRBJ2-3, with 8 bases matching TRBD1. The J segment lost 1 base and the V segment lost 3 bases, leaving 7 bases of the junction unmatched. Germline V gene sequence: CDR1 SGHRS, CDR2 YFSETQ. The CDR3 is 16 amino acids.

The rearrangement uses TRBV11-3 and TRBJ1-6; no reliable D call. The V and J ends lost 0 bases and 8 bases respectively, with 5 bases between them. The CDR3 contains 13 residues. Germline loops: CDR1 SGHNT, CDR2 YENEEA. Here the CDR3 reads CASSLERDSPLHF. The CDR3 DNA sequence: TGTGCCAGCAGCTTAGAGAGGGATTCACCCCTCCACTTT.

This sequence joins TRBV5-1 and TRBJ1-4; D perhaps matches TRBD1 (6 bases). Trimming removed 0 bases at V and 8 bases at J, with 11 bases between. CDR1 SGHRS and CDR2 YFSETQ come from the germline V gene. The CDR3 length is 14 residues. In DNA, the CDR3 is TGCGCCAGCAGCTTGGAACAGGGAAACGAAAAACTGTTTTTT. Protein product: CASSLEQGNEKLFF.

V and J are TRBV28 and TRBJ1-2, with a tentative D call TRBD1 (6 bases). The CDR3 has 13 residues. The germline V gene has CDR1 MDHEN and CDR2 SYDVKM. The V gene lost 6 bases and the J gene lost 1 base, with 9 bases spanning the gap. Here the CDR3 DNA reads TGTGCCAGCAGGGACAGCCTTAACTATGGCTACACCTTC. This gives the protein CASRDSLNYGYTF.

In DNA, the CDR3 is TGTGCCAGCAGTGAATTAGGTGGGGACAGCCGCACTGAAGCTTTCTTT. It codes for CASSELGGDSRTEAFF. The rearrangement joins TRBV25-1 to TRBJ1-1; 7 bases match TRBD1. V dropped 1 base and J dropped 4; count of bases not matched to a gene: 9. Germline CDR1 and CDR2: MGHDK and SYGVNS. The CDR3 length is 16 residues. Supplemented by reference TRBV25-1 and TRBJ1-1, the full variable domain reads EADIYQTPRYLVIGTGKKITLECSQTMGHDKMYWYQQDPGMELHLIHYSYGVNSTEKGDLSSESTVSRIRTEHFPLTLESARPSHTSQYLCASSELGGDSRTEAFFGQGTRLTVV.

The chain combines TRBV6-5 with TRBJ2-5, with 10 bases aligning to TRBD2. Germline lookup yields CDR1 MNHEY and CDR2 SVGAGI. The CDR3 contains 15 residues. V was clipped by 5 bases and J by 2 bases; unmatched bases: 5. The CDR3 reads CASSGSGGTQETQYF. The CDR3 bases are TGTGCCAGCAGTGGTAGCGGGGGGACTCAAGAGACCCAGTACTTC.

The CDR3 loop reads CASSHRHRNTEAFF. The CDR3 nucleotides are TGTGCCAGCAGCCACCGGCACAGGAACACTGAAGCTTTCTTT. The rearrangement uses TRBV4-2 and TRBJ1-1; D not certain. Trimming cost V 3 bases and J 1 base, with 9 bases left between them. This CDR3 contains 14 residues. The V gene's germline CDR1 is LGHNA and CDR2 YNFKEQ.

The chain has TRBV10-3 and TRBJ2-3; TRBD1 might be the D (6 bases). The V gene's germline CDR1 is ENHRY and CDR2 SYGVKD. V lost 6 bases and J lost 2, with 12 bases in between. The CDR3 loop spans 14 amino acids. CDR3 protein: CAIREGQSTDTQYF. The CDR3 bases are TGTGCCATCAGGGAAGGACAGTCCACAGATACGCAGTATTTT.

This clone was seen only once. The chain links TRBV2 to TRBJ2-1, with TRBD2 identical over 14 bases. Germline CDR1 is SNHLY and CDR2 is FYNNEI. The V gene end was trimmed by 7 bases and the J gene end by 9 bases; junction bases not matched to a gene: 11. CDR3 length: 16 residues. The CDR3 protein is CASIPMTSGGAGEQFF. CDR3 sequence (DNA): TGTGCCAGCATCCCGATGACTAGCGGGGGGGCCGGTGAGCAGTTCTTC.

V gene TRBV5-1 combines with J gene TRBJ2-2, with 12 positions matching TRBD1. The CDR3 is 18 residues long. The germline gives CDR1 SGHRS, CDR2 YFSETQ. Unmatched junction bases numbered 6, after V lost 0 bases and J lost 3 bases. The CDR3 DNA reads as TGCGCCAGCAGCTTGGAGGGACAGGGGGCGGCTTACACCGGGGAGCTGTTTTTT. Protein product: CASSLEGQGAAYTGELFF.

In its sample, this clone was seen once. V usage is TRBV5-4 and J usage is TRBJ1-1; D is unresolved. The V end lost 5 bases, the J end lost 3 bases, and 14 bases lay between the germline ends. This CDR3 contains 14 residues. CDR1 and CDR2 from the germline V gene are SGHNT and YYREEE (reference sequence). Written as DNA, the CDR3 is TGTGCCAGCAGTTCAGGAGGGATCGACACTGAAGCTTTCTTT. This translates into CASSSGGIDTEAFF.

The chain couples TRBV5-1 to TRBJ2-7, with D maybe TRBD1 (6 bases). The CDR3 contains 14 residues. The germline gives CDR1 SGHRS, CDR2 YFSETQ. Trimming stripped 4 bases from V and 0 bases from J, with 11 bases between. The CDR3 region has the DNA TGCGCCAGCAGCATTACAGGGAGCTCCTACGAGCAGTACTTC. Protein: CASSITGSSYEQYF.

The rearrangement joins TRBV5-1 to TRBJ1-2; 7 nucleotides match TRBD1. The CDR3 is made up of 15 amino acids. J lost 6 bases, V lost 2 bases, and 10 bases had no gene match. CDR1 SGHRS and CDR2 YFSETQ come from the germline V gene. CDR3 loop: CASSLTGAPQDGYTF. DNA of the CDR3: TGCGCCAGCAGCTTAACAGGGGCCCCTCAAGATGGCTACACCTTC.

The chain recombines TRBV2 with TRBJ2-1; D possibly corresponds to TRBD2 (6 bases). V lost 7 bases and J lost 8, with 21 bases in between. The CDR3 is 15 amino acids. CDR1 and CDR2 (germline): SNHLY, FYNNEI. The CDR3 nucleotides are TGTGCCAGCAAGGGAGGAGGTGGGGGGTGGGATGAGCAGTTCTTC. This sequence encodes CASKGGGGGWDEQFF.

The chain joins TRBV30 to TRBJ2-2; no definite D call. CDR1 is GTSNPN and CDR2 is SVGIG in the germline V gene (reference sequence). The CDR3 is 16 residues long. Trimming pared 1 base from V and 0 bases from J, leaving 12 bases between. CDR3 amino acids: CAWSAGPSSNTGELFF. The CDR3 bases are TGTGCCTGGAGTGCTGGGCCCAGTTCGAACACCGGGGAGCTGTTTTTT.